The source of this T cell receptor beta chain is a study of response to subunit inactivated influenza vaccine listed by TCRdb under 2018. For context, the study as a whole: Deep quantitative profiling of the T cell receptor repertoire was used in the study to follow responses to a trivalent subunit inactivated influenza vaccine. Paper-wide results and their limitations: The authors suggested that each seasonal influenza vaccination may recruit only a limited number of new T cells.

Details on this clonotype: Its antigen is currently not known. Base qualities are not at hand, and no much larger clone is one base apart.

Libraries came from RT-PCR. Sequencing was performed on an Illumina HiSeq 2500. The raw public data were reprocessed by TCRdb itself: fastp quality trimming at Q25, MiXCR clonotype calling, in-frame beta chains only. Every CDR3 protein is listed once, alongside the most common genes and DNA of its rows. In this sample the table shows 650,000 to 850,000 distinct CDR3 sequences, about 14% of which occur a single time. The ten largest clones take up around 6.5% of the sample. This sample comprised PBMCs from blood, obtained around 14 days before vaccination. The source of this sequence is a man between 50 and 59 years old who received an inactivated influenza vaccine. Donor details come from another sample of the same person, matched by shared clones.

The CDR3 protein sequence reads: CASSLAGTSRIYNEQFF. The bases are TGCGCCAGCAGCTTGGCGGGGACTAGCCGGATCTACAATGAGCAGTTCTTC. The chain couples TRBV5-1 to TRBJ2-1; TRBD2 lines up with 9 middle nucleotides. Spanning cysteine to phenylalanine, the CDR3 consists of 17 amino acids. CDR3 DNA is the only sequence kept; it has 51 bases, read in frame from the first base. The germline V gene encodes CDR1 SGHRS and CDR2 YFSETQ. V is trimmed back by 0 bases and J by 3 bases, and the junction contains 7 bases that no gene match accounts for.